The 15 T cell receptor beta chains below come from one sample, sequenced in a study of T cells in localized non-small cell lung cancer. TCRdb's copy holds only in-frame clones and misses some; the assay was immunoSEQ multiplex PCR. Seen here are tens of thousands of clones, about nine tenths observed once, and the top ten hold less than 20%. The material sequenced was peripheral blood, taken before any cancer treatment. The receptor source for this set is a man between 40 and 70 years old with stage I lung adenocarcinoma.

This clone has just a few counts. This chain joins TRBV30 and TRBJ2-7; D is unclear. The CDR3 has 11 amino acids. Per the germline V gene, CDR1 is GTSNPN and CDR2 is SVGIG (reference sequence). Trimming pared 1 base from V and 1 base from J, leaving 2 bases between. This CDR3 reads CAWSGSYEQYF. The CDR3 DNA follows: TGTGCCTGGAGTGGTTCCTACGAGCAGTACTTC.

The chain combines TRBV2 with TRBJ1-1; 8 bases are a match to TRBD1. Unmatched junction bases numbered 10, after V lost 7 bases and J lost 6 bases. Germline V gives CDR1 SNHLY, CDR2 FYNNEI. The CDR3 length is 14 residues. For the CDR3, the DNA is TGTGCCAGCACCCCGCCCGACAGGGGAGCTGAAGCTTTCTTT. Translating gives CASTPPDRGAEAFF.

The chain has TRBV5-1 and TRBJ2-7; perhaps TRBD2 as D (5 bases). Germline lookup yields CDR1 SGHRS and CDR2 YFSETQ. Trimming took off 6 bases at V and 7 bases at J, with 20 bases between the two ends. The CDR3 runs to 14 residues. CDR3 in amino acids: CASNPSGMPGEQYF. The CDR3 coding sequence is TGCGCCAGCAACCCATCCGGGATGCCGGGGGAGCAGTACTTC.

The chain recombines TRBV4-3 with TRBJ2-1; TRBD2 agrees at 8 bases. V was pared by 4 bases and J by 6 bases, with 5 bases of the junction left unmatched. The CDR3 totals 14 residues. CDR1 is LGHNA, CDR2 YSLEER, per germline. CDR3 DNA sequence: TGCGCCAGCAGCCCCGGACTAGCTTTCAATGAGCAGTTCTTC. Its translation is CASSPGLAFNEQFF.

This chain connects TRBV5-1 to TRBJ1-2; D remains unclear. The V and J ends lost 1 base and 1 base respectively, with 8 bases between them. The CDR3 is 14 amino acids. CDR1 is SGHRS, CDR2 YFSETQ, per germline. In nucleotides, the CDR3 is TGCGCCAGCAGCTTGAAGGAGCTTAACTATGGCTACACCTTC. This sequence encodes CASSLKELNYGYTF.

The rearrangement uses TRBV19 and TRBJ1-3; a weak D match, TRBD1 (5 bases). The length of the CDR3 is 15 residues. The germline CDR1 and CDR2 sequences are LNHDA and SQIVND (reference sequence). V was trimmed by 1 base and J by 7 bases, leaving 14 bases between them. The CDR3 loop reads CASSIGQGAWNTIYF. DNA of the CDR3: TGTGCCAGTAGTATAGGGCAGGGTGCATGGAACACCATATATTTT.

The rearrangement links TRBV9 to TRBJ1-2; TRBD1 might be the D (5 bases). Trimming pared 4 bases from V and 0 bases from J, leaving 16 bases between. The germline CDR1 and CDR2 sequences are SGDLS and YYNGEE. This CDR3 comprises 16 residues. DNA for the CDR3: TGTGCCAGCAGCCCCCTGGCGACAGTAGCTAACTATGGCTACACCTTC. It encodes CASSPLATVANYGYTF.

The chain recombines TRBV7-8 with TRBJ2-7; 9 nucleotides align to TRBD2. The CDR3 is 14 residues long. The germline CDR1 and CDR2 sequences are SGHVS and FQNEAQ. The junction had 1 base not matched to a gene; V was cut back by 0 bases and J by 4 bases. CDR3 loop: CASSLALAGYEQYF. The CDR3 DNA follows: TGTGCCAGCAGCTTAGCCCTAGCGGGATACGAGCAGTACTTC.

The chain recombines TRBV13 with TRBJ1-2; no reliable D call. The V end was cut by 5 bases, the J end by 3 bases, with 13 bases between. The germline V gene has CDR1 PRHDT and CDR2 FYEKMQ (reference sequence). CDR3 length: 14 residues. The DNA for the CDR3 is TGTGCCAGCAGCCCCAGAGCGGTAGACTATGGCTACACCTTC. Protein product: CASSPRAVDYGYTF.

For this clone: Sequence at one end of the junction differs from germline and may be a read error. The chain uses TRBV10-2 and TRBJ2-5; the D gene could be TRBD1 or TRBD2 (5 bases each). CDR3 length equals 12 residues. CDR1 is WSHSY and CDR2 is SAAADI in the germline V gene. CDR3 DNA: TGTGCCATCGGGGCAGGCCAAGAGACCCAGTACTTC. Its protein product is CAIGAGQETQYF.

The chain combines TRBV10-3 with TRBJ2-7, with 12 bases matching TRBD2. This CDR3 has 16 residues. J was trimmed by 4 bases and V by 0 bases; bases with no gene match: 4. The germline V gene encodes CDR1 ENHRY and CDR2 SYGVKD. CDR3: CAISESPTSGSYEQYF. In DNA, the CDR3 is TGTGCCATCAGTGAGTCGCCGACTAGCGGGAGTTACGAGCAGTACTTC.

The CDR3 DNA reads TGCGCCAGCAGCCGTAGCGGAACAGATACGCAGTATTTT. This translates into CASSRSGTDTQYF. The rearrangement links TRBV4-1 to TRBJ2-3; D is perhaps TRBD2 (6 bases). CDR1 and CDR2 from the germline V gene are MGHRA and YSYEKL. V was cut by 4 bases and J by 3 bases, with 8 bases left in between. CDR3 length equals 13 residues.

The V and J genes are TRBV9 and TRBJ2-1; possible D gene TRBD2, 5 bases. V lost 3 bases and J lost 0, with 7 bases in between. The CDR3 contains 14 residues. Germline V gene sequence: CDR1 SGDLS, CDR2 YYNGEE. CDR3 sequence: CASSGRGSYNEQFF. In nucleotides, the CDR3 is TGTGCCAGCAGCGGACGGGGCTCCTACAATGAGCAGTTCTTC.

V and J are TRBV6-6 and TRBJ2-3; D possibly corresponds to TRBD2 (5 bases). Germline CDR1 is MNHNY and CDR2 is SVGAGI (reference sequence). This CDR3 has 16 amino acids. Between the trimmed V and J ends, which lost 6 bases and 4 bases, there was a span of 20 bases. The CDR3 spells CASSETMAGLADTQYF. In nucleotides, the CDR3 is TGTGCCAGCAGCGAAACTATGGCGGGCTTGGCAGATACGCAGTATTTT.

This chain uses TRBV19 with TRBJ2-1, with D possibly being TRBD2 (6 bases). Germline values: CDR1 LNHDA, CDR2 SQIVND (reference sequence). This CDR3 region has 15 residues. V shed 5 bases and J shed 3 bases, with 14 bases lying between them. The CDR3 loop reads CASSRTGDVYNEQFF. DNA of the CDR3: TGTGCCAGTAGTCGTACGGGAGACGTCTACAATGAGCAGTTCTTC.